These 4 T cell receptor beta chains came from one sample sequenced in a study of read filtering for tumor transcriptome and immune sequencing. The library was built from approximately 400 ng RNA with molecular barcoded adaptors for alpha/delta and beta/gamma chains. TCRdb re-called the reads through MiXCR, storing one row per CDR3 protein. Of tens of thousands of distinct CDR3 sequences listed, 20% to 25% were seen once; the top ten hold roughly 11%. Specimen: a population of CD138-negative cells sorted from bone marrow. The origin of the receptors is a donor over 35 with multiple myeloma.

Ten or more counts support this clonotype. The V and J genes are TRBV30 and TRBJ1-1, with D uncertain. Germline values: CDR1 GTSNPN, CDR2 SVGIG (reference sequence). This CDR3 is built from 10 residues. Trimming shortened V by 5 bases and J by 4 bases, and 5 bases separated the two germline ends. This CDR3 reads CAWQLTEAFF. The DNA for the CDR3 is TGTGCCTGGCAGCTCACTGAAGCTTTCTTT.

This clonotype was detected ten times or more. This chain links TRBV2 with TRBJ2-2; D is unclear. Germline V gene sequence: CDR1 SNHLY, CDR2 FYNNEI. The CDR3 has 14 amino acids. V lost 6 bases and J lost 0, with 8 bases in between. CDR3 sequence (DNA): TGTGCCAGCAGACCCCCGACGAACACCGGGGAGCTGTTTTTT. It is translated as CASRPPTNTGELFF. Full variable domain (remainder filled in from reference TRBV2 and TRBJ2-2): EPEVTQTPSHQVTQMGQEVILRCVPISNHLYFYWYRQILGQKVEFLVSFYNNEISEKSEIFDDQFSVERPDGSNFTLKIRSTKLEDSAMYFCASRPPTNTGELFFGEGSRLTVL.

This clonotype has ten or more counts. The chain combines TRBV7-9 with TRBJ2-5; D is unclear. V lost 5 bases and J 3 bases, leaving 7 bases between the germline ends. The CDR3 covers 12 residues. Germline V gene sequence: CDR1 SEHNR, CDR2 FQNEAQ (reference sequence). The CDR3 bases are TGTGCCAGCAGCCGGAAGGAAGAGACCCAGTACTTC. Its protein is CASSRKEETQYF.

This clonotype was counted at least ten times. The V and J genes are TRBV5-1 and TRBJ1-4; D unresolved. This CDR3 contains 14 residues. V lost 1 base and J lost 5, with 9 bases in between. CDR1 is SGHRS, CDR2 YFSETQ, per germline. In DNA form, the CDR3 reads TGCGCCAGCAGCTTGTACGGACGGAATGAAAAACTGTTTTTT. Its translation is CASSLYGRNEKLFF.